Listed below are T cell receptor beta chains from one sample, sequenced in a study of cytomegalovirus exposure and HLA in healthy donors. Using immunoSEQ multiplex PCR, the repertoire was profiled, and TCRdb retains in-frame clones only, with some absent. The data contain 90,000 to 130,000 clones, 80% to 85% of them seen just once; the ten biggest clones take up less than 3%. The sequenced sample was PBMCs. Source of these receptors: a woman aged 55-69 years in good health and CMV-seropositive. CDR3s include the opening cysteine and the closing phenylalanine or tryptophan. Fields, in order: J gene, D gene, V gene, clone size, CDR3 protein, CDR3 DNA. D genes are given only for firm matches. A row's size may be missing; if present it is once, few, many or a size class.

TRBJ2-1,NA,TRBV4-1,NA,CASSEVVSSYNEQFF,TGCGCCAGCAGCGAGGTAGTGTCGTCCTACAATGAGCAGTTCTTC
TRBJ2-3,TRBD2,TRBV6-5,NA,CASKPSGNTDTQYF,TGTGCCAGCAAGCCTAGCGGGAACACAGATACGCAGTATTTT
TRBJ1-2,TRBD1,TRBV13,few,CASSLGMTGAGEYGYTF,TGTGCCAGCAGCTTAGGTATGACAGGGGCCGGGGAATATGGCTACACCTTC
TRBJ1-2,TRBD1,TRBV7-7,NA,CASSFPGGDYGYTF,TGTGCTAGCAGCTTTCCAGGGGGCGATTATGGCTACACCTTC
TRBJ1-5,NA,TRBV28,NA,CASSLGGQGQPQHF,TGTGCCAGCAGTTTGGGGGGGCAAGGTCAGCCCCAGCATTTT
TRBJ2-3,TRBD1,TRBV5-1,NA,CASSWTGGTDTQYF,TGCGCCAGCAGCTGGACAGGGGGCACAGATACGCAGTATTTT
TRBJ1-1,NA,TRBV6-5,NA,CASSYSTGTEAFF,TGTGCCAGCAGTTACTCGACGGGCACTGAAGCTTTCTTT
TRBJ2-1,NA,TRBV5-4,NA,CASSPPVGEDNEQFF,TGTGCCAGCAGCCCCCCGGTGGGGGAGGACAATGAGCAGTTCTTC
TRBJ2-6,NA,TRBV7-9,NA,CSSSLGGQSSGANVLTF,TGTTCCAGCAGCTTAGGAGGACAGTCTTCTGGGGCCAACGTCCTGACTTTC
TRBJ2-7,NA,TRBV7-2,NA,CASSLAVNGQGSYEQYF,TGTGCCAGCAGCCTAGCGGTAAATGGACAGGGCTCCTACGAGCAGTACTTC
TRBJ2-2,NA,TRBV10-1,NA,CARPPGEGGRHGELFF,TGCGCCAGACCCCCGGGTGAGGGGGGGCGGCACGGGGAGCTGTTTTTT
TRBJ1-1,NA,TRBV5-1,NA,CASSRASGNTEAFF,TGCGCCAGCAGCCGTGCCAGTGGGAACACTGAAGCTTTCTTT
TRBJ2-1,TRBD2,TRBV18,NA,CASSSRVLAALNEQFF,TGTGCCAGCTCATCTCGGGTACTAGCGGCCCTCAATGAGCAGTTCTTC
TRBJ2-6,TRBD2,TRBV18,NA,CASSPRLAGTGANVLTF,TGTGCCAGCTCACCCCGATTAGCGGGTACTGGGGCCAACGTCCTGACTTTC
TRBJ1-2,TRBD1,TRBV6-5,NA,CASSLTDRGYGYTF,TGTGCCAGCAGTTTAACCGACAGGGGATATGGCTACACCTTC
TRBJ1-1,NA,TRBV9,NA,CASRGGIGGDTEAFF,TGTGCCAGCAGGGGGGGCATAGGGGGGGACACTGAAGCTTTCTTT
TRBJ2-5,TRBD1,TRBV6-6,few,CASSFLRGLQGETQYF,TGTGCCAGCAGTTTCCTCAGGGGGTTACAAGGGGAGACCCAGTACTTC
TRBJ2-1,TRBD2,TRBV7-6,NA,CASSSLAGGRYEQFF,TGTGCCAGCAGCTCATTAGCGGGAGGGCGGTATGAGCAGTTCTTC
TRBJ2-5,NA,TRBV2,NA,CASSGTVKETQYF,TGTGCCAGCAGTGGGACAGTCAAAGAGACCCAGTACTTC
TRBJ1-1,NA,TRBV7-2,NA,CASSKRAPNTEAFF,TGTGCCAGCAGCAAGCGGGCCCCGAACACTGAAGCTTTCTTT
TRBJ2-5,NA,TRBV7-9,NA,CASSLAQTPTQETQYF,TGTGCCAGCAGCTTAGCACAAACACCCACGCAAGAGACCCAGTACTTC
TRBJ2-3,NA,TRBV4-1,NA,CASSQGQGRVDTQYF,TGCGCCAGCAGCCAAGGGCAGGGAAGAGTAGATACGCAGTATTTT
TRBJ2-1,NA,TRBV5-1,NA,CASSLAGGTYSEQFF,TGCGCCAGCAGCTTGGCGGGCGGGACCTACAGTGAGCAGTTCTTC
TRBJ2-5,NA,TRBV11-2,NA,CASSLRASRGSETQYF,TGTGCCAGCAGCTTAAGGGCTAGCAGAGGTTCGGAGACCCAGTACTTC
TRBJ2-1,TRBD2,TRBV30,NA,CAWSVLGGSGQFF,TGTGCCTGGAGTGTACTCGGCGGGAGTGGGCAGTTCTTC
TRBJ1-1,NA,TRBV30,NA,CAWSVSFEAFF,TGTGCCTGGAGTGTGTCATTTGAAGCTTTCTTT
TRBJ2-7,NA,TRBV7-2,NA,CASSGAYEQYF,TGTGCCAGCTCGGGGGCCTACGAGCAGTACTTC
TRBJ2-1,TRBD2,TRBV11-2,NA,CASSSTALAGGLEQFF,TGTGCCAGCAGCTCCACGGCTCTAGCGGGAGGTCTTGAGCAGTTCTTC
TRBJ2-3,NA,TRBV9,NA,CASSATRVNTDTQYF,TGTGCCAGCAGCGCCACTAGGGTTAACACAGATACGCAGTATTTT
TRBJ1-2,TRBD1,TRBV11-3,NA,CASSLTGANYGYTF,TGTGCCAGCAGCTTGACAGGGGCTAACTATGGCTACACCTTC
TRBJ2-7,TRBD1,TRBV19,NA,CASLGTGGAGEQYF,TGTGCCAGTCTCGGGACAGGGGGCGCGGGGGAGCAGTACTTC
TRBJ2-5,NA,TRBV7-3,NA,CASSPGTSRQETQYF,TGTGCCAGCAGCCCAGGTACTAGCAGACAAGAGACCCAGTACTTC
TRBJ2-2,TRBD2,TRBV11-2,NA,CASSLVAGGGTGELFF,TGTGCCAGCAGCTTAGTGGCGGGAGGGGGCACCGGGGAGCTGTTTTTT
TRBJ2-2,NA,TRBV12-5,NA,CASGFIVSGELFF,TGTGCTAGTGGTTTCATAGTGTCCGGGGAGCTGTTTTTT
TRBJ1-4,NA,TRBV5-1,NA,CASRRPDSTNEKLFF,TGCGCCAGCAGGCGGCCAGATTCAACTAATGAAAAACTGTTTTTT
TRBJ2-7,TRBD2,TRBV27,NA,CASIDVGLAGVDYEQYF,TGTGCCAGCATAGATGTAGGACTAGCGGGCGTAGACTACGAGCAGTACTTC
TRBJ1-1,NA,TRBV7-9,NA,CASSREFSTEAFF,TGTGCCAGCAGCCGGGAGTTTAGCACTGAAGCTTTCTTT
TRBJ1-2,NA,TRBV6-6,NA,CASSANQVNYGYTF,TGTGCCAGCAGCGCGAACCAGGTGAACTATGGCTACACCTTC
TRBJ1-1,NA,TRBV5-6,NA,CASSLVAFAMNTEAFF,TGTGCCAGCAGCTTGGTTGCGTTTGCTATGAACACTGAAGCTTTCTTT
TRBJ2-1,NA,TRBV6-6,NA,CASSLADEQFF,TGTGCCAGCAGTTTAGCGGATGAGCAGTTCTTC
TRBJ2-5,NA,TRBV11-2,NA,CASNHRQKETQYF,TGTGCCAGCAACCATAGACAGAAAGAGACCCAGTACTTC
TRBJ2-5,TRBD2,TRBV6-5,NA,CASSYGAGKPTQYF,TGTGCCAGCAGTTACGGAGCGGGAAAACCGACCCAGTACTTC
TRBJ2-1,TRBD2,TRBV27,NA,CASSLQAGEMASYNEQFF,TGTGCCAGCAGTTTACAAGCGGGAGAAATGGCGTCCTACAATGAGCAGTTCTTC
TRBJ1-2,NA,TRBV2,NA,CASSQTNYGYTF,TGTGCCAGCAGCCAGACTAACTATGGCTACACCTTC
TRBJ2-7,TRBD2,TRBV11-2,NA,CASSSGLAGSYEQYF,TGTGCCAGCAGCTCGGGACTAGCGGGATCCTACGAGCAGTACTTC
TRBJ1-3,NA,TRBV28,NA,CASSLYGRISGNTIYF,TGTGCCAGCAGTTTATACGGCAGGATCTCTGGAAACACCATATATTTT
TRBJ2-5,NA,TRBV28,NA,CASRRVETQYF,TGTGCCAGCAGACGCGTTGAGACCCAGTACTTC
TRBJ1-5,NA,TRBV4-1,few,CASSLQDFRPQHF,TGCGCCAGCAGCCTTCAGGATTTCCGGCCCCAGCATTTT